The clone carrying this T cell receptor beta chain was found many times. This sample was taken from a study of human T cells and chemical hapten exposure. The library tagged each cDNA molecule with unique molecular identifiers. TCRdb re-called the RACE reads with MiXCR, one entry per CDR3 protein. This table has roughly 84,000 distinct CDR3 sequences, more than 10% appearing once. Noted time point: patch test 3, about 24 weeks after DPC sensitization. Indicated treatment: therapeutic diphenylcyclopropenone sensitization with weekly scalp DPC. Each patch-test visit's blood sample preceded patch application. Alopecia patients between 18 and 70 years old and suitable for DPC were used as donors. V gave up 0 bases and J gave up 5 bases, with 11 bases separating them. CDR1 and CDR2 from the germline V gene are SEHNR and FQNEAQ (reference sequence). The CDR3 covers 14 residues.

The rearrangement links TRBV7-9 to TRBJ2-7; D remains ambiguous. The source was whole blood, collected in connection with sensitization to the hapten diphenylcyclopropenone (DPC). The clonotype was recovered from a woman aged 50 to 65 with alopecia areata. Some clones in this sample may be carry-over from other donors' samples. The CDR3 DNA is TGTGCCAGCAGCTTAGCGGTCGCTGCGCACGAGCAGTACTTC. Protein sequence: CASSLAVAAHEQYF.